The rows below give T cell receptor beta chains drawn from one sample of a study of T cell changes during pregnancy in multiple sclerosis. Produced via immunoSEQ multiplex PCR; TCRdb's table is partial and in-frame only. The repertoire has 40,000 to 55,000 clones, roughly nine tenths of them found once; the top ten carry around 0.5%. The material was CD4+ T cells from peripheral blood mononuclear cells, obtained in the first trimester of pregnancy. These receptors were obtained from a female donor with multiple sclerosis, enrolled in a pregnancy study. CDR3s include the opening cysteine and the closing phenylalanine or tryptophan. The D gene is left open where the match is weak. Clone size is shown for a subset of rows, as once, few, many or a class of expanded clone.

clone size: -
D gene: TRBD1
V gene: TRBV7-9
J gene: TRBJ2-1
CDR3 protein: CASSLAQGTGDEQFF
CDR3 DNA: TGTGCCAGCAGCTTAGCACAGGGGACGGGCGATGAGCAGTTCTTC

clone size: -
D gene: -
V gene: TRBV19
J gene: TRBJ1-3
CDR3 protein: CASSIARFSGNTIYF
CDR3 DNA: TGTGCCAGTAGTATAGCGAGATTCTCTGGAAACACCATATATTTT

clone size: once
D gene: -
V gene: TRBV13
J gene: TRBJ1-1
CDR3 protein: CASSLGLGPEAFF
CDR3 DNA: TGTGCCAGCAGCCTGGGACTGGGTCCTGAAGCTTTCTTT

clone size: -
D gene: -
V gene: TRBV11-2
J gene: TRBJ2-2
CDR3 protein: CASSLGDITGELFF
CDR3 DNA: TGTGCCAGCAGCTTAGGCGACATCACCGGGGAGCTGTTTTTT

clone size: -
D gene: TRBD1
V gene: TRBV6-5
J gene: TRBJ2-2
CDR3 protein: CASRLGRGLAGELFF
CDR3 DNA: TGTGCCAGCAGGCTCGGCAGGGGGTTGGCCGGGGAGCTGTTTTTT

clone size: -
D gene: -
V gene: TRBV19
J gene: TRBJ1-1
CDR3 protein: CASSTGPMNTEAFF
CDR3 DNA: TGTGCCAGTAGCACAGGGCCCATGAACACTGAAGCTTTCTTT

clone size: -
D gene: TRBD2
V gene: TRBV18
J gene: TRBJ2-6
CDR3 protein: CASQVLAGVSGANVLTF
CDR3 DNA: TGTGCCAGCCAGGTACTAGCGGGAGTCTCTGGGGCCAACGTCCTGACTTTC

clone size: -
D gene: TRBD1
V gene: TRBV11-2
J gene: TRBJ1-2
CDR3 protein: CASSRSAGTGGDTF
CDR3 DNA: TGTGCCAGCAGCCGATCAGCCGGGACAGGGGGTGACACCTTC

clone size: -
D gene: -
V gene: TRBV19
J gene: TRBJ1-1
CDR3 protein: CASSISQGVGNTEAFF
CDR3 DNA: TGTGCCAGTAGTATCTCACAGGGAGTGGGGAACACTGAAGCTTTCTTT

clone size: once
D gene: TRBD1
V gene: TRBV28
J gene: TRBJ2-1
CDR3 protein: CASRPTGGSNEQFF
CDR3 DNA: TGTGCCAGCAGACCGACAGGGGGGTCCAATGAGCAGTTCTTC

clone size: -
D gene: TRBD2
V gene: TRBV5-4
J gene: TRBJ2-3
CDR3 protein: CASSLAGGTDTQYF
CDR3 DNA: TGTGCCAGCAGCCTAGCGGGCGGCACAGATACGCAGTATTTT

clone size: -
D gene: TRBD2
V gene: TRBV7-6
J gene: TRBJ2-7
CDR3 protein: CASRGTGLATYHF
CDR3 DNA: TGTGCCAGCAGGGGGACGGGACTAGCGACTTACCACTTC

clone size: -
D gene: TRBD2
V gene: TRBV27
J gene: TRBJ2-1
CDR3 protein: CASSFAGDPEQFF
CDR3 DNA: TGTGCCAGCAGTTTTGCGGGGGATCCTGAGCAGTTCTTC

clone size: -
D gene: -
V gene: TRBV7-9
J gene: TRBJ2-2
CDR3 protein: CASSLRQTSNTGELFF
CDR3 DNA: TGTGCCAGCAGCTTAAGACAGACATCGAACACCGGGGAGCTGTTTTTT

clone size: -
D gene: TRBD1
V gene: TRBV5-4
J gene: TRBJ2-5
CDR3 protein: CASSRDRQYQETQYF
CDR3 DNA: TGTGCCAGCAGCCGGGACAGGCAGTACCAAGAGACCCAGTACTTC

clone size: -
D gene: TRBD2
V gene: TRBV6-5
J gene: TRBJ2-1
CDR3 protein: CASSPRHRGTSAKFF
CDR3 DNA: TGTGCCAGCAGCCCCCGCCACCGAGGGACTAGCGCCAAATTCTTC

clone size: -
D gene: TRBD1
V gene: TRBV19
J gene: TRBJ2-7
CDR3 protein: CASSIDGTGPYEQYF
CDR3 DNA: TGTGCCAGTAGTATAGATGGGACAGGGCCCTACGAGCAGTACTTC

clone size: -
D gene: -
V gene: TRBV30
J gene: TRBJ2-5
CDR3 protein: CAWNRAHQETQYF
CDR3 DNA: TGTGCCTGGAACAGGGCTCACCAAGAGACCCAGTACTTC

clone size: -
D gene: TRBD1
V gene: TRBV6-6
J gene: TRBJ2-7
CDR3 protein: CASGTGAYEQYF
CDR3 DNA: TGTGCCAGCGGGACAGGTGCCTACGAGCAGTACTTC

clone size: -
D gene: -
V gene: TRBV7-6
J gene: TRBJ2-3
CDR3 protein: CASSFQGPDTQYF
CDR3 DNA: TGTGCCAGCAGCTTTCAGGGTCCAGATACGCAGTATTTT

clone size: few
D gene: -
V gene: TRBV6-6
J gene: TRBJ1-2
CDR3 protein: CASSRDGYTF
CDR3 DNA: TGTGCCAGCAGCCGCGATGGCTACACCTTC

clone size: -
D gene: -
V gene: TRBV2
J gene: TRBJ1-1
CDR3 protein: CASSEAGRVSEAFF
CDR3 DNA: TGTGCCAGCAGTGAAGCGGGCAGGGTATCTGAAGCTTTCTTT

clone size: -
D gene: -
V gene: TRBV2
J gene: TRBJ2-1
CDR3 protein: CASSEAPPRLSSYNEQFF
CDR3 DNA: TGTGCCAGCAGTGAAGCCCCGCCGAGACTCTCCTCCTACAATGAGCAGTTCTTC

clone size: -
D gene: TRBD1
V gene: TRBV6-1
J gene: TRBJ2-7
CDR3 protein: CASASQGAAYEQYF
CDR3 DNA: TGTGCCAGCGCAAGCCAGGGGGCGGCCTACGAGCAGTACTTC

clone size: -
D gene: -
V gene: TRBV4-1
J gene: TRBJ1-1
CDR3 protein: CASRTVGERDTEAFF
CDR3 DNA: TGCGCCAGCAGGACCGTAGGGGAACGGGACACTGAAGCTTTCTTT

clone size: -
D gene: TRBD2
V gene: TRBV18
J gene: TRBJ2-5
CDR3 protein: CASGLAGGPETQYF
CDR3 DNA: TGTGCCAGCGGACTAGCGGGAGGTCCTGAGACCCAGTACTTC

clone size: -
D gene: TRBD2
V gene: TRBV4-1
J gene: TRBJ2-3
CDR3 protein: CASSSFRTSGTSADTQYF
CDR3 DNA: TGCGCCAGCAGCTCATTCCGGACTAGCGGGACGTCGGCAGATACGCAGTATTTT

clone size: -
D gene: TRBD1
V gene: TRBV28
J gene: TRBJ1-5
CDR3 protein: CASNGGDRVWSGQPQHF
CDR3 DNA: TGTGCCAGCAATGGGGGGGACAGGGTGTGGTCCGGTCAGCCCCAGCATTTT

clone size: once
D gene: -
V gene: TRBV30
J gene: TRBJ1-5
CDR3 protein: CAWSPTGQNQPQHF
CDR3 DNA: TGTGCCTGGAGTCCGACAGGACAAAATCAGCCCCAGCATTTT

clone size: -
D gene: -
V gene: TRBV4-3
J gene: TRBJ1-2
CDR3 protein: CASSQEIGGAYGYTF
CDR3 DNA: TGCGCCAGCAGCCAAGAAATTGGGGGGGCCTATGGCTACACCTTC

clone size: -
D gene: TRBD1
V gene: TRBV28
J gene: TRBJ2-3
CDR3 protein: CATDAHDRGDTQYF
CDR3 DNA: TGTGCCACCGACGCACACGACAGGGGTGATACGCAGTATTTT

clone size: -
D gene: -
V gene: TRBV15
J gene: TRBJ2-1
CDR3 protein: CATRERPPRGNEQFF
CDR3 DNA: TGTGCCACCAGGGAGCGGCCCCCCCGGGGGAATGAGCAGTTCTTC

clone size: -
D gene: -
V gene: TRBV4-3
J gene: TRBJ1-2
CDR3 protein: CASSQGTDPLYGYTF
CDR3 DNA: TGCGCCAGCAGCCAAGGGACAGACCCTTTATATGGCTACACCTTC

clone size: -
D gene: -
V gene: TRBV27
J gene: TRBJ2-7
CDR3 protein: CASRSGTLPYEQYF
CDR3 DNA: TGTGCCAGCAGAAGCGGGACATTACCCTACGAGCAGTACTTC

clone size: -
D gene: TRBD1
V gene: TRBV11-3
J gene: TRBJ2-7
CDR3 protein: CARIITRTDRESYEQYF
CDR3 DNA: TGTGCCAGGATAATAACCAGGACGGACAGGGAATCCTACGAGCAGTACTTC